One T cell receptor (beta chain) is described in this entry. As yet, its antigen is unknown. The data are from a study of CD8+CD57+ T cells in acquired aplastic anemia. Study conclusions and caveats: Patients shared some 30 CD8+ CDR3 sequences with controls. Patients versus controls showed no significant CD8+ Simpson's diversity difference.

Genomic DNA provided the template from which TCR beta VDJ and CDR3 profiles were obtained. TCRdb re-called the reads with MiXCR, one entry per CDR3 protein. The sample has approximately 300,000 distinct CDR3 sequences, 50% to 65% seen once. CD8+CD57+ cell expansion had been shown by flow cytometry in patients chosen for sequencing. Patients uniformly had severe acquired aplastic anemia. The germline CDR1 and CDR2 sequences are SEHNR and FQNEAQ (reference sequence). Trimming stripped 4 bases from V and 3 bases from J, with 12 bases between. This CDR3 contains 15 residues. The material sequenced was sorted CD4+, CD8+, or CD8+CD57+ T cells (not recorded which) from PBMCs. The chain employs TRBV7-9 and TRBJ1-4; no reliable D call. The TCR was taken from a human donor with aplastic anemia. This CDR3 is CASSSTSRANEKLFF. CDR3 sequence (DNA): TGTGCCAGCAGCTCCACGTCCAGAGCTAATGAAAAACTGTTTTTT. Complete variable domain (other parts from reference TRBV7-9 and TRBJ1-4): DTGVSQNPRHKITKRGQNVTFRCDPISEHNRLYWYRQTLGQGPEFLTYFQNEAQLEKSRLLSDRFSAERPKGSFSTLEIQRTEQGDSAMYLCASSSTSRANEKLFFGSGTQLSVL.